A single T cell receptor beta chain is shown here with its context. Its antigen is unidentified. This entry comes from a study of tissue T cells after allogeneic stem cell transplantation. Study-level background: Pathologist review favored tissue samples showing histologically apparent lymphocytes.

This table comes from immunoSEQ multiplex PCR, and its TCRdb copy is limited to in-frame clones, with some not included. This sample yields 7,000 or so clones, of which about 50% are seen a single time; 22% belongs to the top ten. There are 13 residues in the CDR3. Germline CDR1 reads SGHVS; CDR2 reads FNYEAQ. The V end lost 2 bases, the J end lost 3 bases, and 8 bases lay between the germline ends. Study observations and caveats: Sampling depth was limited, and the cohort was small and clinically varied. Only a limited share of tissue TCRs appeared in blood or spleen.

Autopsy tissues spanned esophagus to rectum, liver, skin, and lymphoid organs including spleen. This sequence originates from a female donor of 60 years or more with lung cancer. Sample: duodenum tissue, taken at autopsy. The V call is TRBV7-6, the J call TRBJ2-7; no clear D gene. CDR3 DNA: TGTGCCAGCAGCTTAAGTACAGTCTACGAGCAGTACTTC. Translation gives CASSLSTVYEQYF. Together with reference TRBV7-6 and TRBJ2-7, the CDR3 gives the full variable domain: GAGVSQSPRYKVTKRGQDVALRCDPISGHVSLYWYRQALGQGPEFLTYFNYEAQQDKSGLPNDRFSAERPEGSISTLTIQRTEQRDSAMYRCASSLSTVYEQYFGPGTRLTVT.